The TCR beta chain under discussion was sequenced for a study of OX40 agonist ivuxolimab in advanced cancers. This clone was counted a few times. Its target is not known. The same CDR3 arises from other DNA sequences in this sample as well. General study results and limits: Both blood CD4+ and CD8+ T cells showed clonal growth by week 6 at 0.1 to 3.0 mg/kg. Determination of antigen specificity was not performed for the expanded peripheral T cells.

The data were produced by immunoSEQ multiplex PCR, yet TCRdb's version contains in-frame clones alone and is incomplete. The profile shows 60,000 or so clones, 80% to 90% of them singletons. This TCR came from an adult with an advanced solid tumor such as melanoma, head and neck, liver or kidney cancer. This sample comprised CD4+ or CD8+ T cells sorted from blood, obtained in a trial of the OX40 agonist ivuxolimab.

The CDR3 DNA follows: TGCGCCAGCAGCTTGGCGGGGGTAGGGGGTCAAGAGACCCAGTACTTC. Amino acids: CASSLAGVGGQETQYF. The chain combines TRBV5-1 with TRBJ2-5; D may match TRBD1 or TRBD2 (6 bases each). The length of the CDR3 is 16 residues. V lost 0 bases to trimming and J lost 2 bases, with 14 bases between them. Germline V gene data show CDR1 as SGHRS and CDR2 as YFSETQ. The full variable domain, with the rest looked up from reference TRBV5-1 and TRBJ2-5, is KAGVTQTPRYLIKTRGQQVTLSCSPISGHRSVSWYQQTPGQGLQFLFEYFSETQRNKGNFPGRFSGRQFSNSRSEMNVSTLELGDSALYLCASSLAGVGGQETQYFGPGTRLLVL.